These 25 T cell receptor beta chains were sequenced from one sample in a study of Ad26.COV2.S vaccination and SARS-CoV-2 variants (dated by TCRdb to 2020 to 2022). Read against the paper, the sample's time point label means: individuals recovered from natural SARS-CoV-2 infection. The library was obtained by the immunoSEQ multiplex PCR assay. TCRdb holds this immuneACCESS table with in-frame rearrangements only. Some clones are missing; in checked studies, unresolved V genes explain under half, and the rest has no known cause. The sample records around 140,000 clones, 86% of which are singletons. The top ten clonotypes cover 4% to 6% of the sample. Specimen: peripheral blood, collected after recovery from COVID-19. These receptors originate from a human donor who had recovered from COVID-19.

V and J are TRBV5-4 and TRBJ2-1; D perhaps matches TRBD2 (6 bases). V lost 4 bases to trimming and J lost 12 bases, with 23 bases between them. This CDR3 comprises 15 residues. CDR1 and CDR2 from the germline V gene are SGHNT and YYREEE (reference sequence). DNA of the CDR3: TGTGCCAGCAGCCCTTATAGCGGTGGGGATGGAGTGCAGTTCTTC. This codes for CASSPYSGGDGVQFF.

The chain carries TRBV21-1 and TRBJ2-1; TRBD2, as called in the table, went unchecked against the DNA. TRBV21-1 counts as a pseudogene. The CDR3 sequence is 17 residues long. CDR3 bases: TGTGCCAGCAGCAAAGAAGTACCAGCGGGGGGCCTCAATGAGCAGTTCTTC. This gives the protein CASSKEVPAGGLNEQFF.

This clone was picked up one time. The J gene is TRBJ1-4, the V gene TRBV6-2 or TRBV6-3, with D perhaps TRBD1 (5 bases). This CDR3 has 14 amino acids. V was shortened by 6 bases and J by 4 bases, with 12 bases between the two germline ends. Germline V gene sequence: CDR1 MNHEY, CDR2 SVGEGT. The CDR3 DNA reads TGTGCCAGCAGCCCGGGACTACTTAATGAAAAACTGTTTTTT. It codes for CASSPGLLNEKLFF.

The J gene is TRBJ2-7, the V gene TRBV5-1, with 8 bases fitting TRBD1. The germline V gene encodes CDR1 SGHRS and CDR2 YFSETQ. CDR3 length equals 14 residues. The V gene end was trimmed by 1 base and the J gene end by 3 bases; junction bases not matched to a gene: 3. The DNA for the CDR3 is TGCGCCAGCAGCTTGCAGGGGGCGAACTACGAGCAGTACTTC. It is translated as CASSLQGANYEQYF.

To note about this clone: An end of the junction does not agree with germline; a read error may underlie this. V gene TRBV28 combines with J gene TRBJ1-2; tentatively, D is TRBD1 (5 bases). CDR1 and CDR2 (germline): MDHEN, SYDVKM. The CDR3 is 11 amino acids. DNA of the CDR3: TGTGCCAGCGGGGATCCCAGAGGGGTAAACTTC. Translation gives CASGDPRGVNF.

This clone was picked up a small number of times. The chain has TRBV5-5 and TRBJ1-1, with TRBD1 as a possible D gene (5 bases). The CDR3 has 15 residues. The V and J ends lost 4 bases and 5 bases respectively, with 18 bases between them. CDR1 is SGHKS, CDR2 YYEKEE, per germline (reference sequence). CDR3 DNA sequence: TGTGCCAGCAGCCGGGACTTCGGGGGGATAACTGAAGCTTTCTTT. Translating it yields CASSRDFGGITEAFF. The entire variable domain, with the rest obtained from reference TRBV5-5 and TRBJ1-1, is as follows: DAGVTQSPTHLIKTRGQQVTLRCSPISGHKSVSWYQQVLGQGPQFIFQYYEKEERGRGNFPDRFSARQFPNYSSELNVNALLLGDSALYLCASSRDFGGITEAFFGQGTRLTVV.

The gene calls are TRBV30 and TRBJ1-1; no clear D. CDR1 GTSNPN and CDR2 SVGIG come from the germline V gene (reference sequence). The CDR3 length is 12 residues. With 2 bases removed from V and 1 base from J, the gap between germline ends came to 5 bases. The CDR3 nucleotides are TGTGCCTGGAGTTCGACGAACACTGAAGCTTTCTTT. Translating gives CAWSSTNTEAFF.

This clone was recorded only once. The CDR3 sequence is CASSTGSGREKLFF. CDR3 sequence (DNA): TGTGCCAGCAGTACAGGTTCGGGTCGTGAAAAACTGTTTTTT. The chain joins TRBV6-5 to TRBJ1-4, with D possibly being TRBD1 (5 bases). Trimming stripped 5 bases from V and 7 bases from J, with 14 bases between. The CDR3 spans 14 residues. CDR1 is MNHEY, CDR2 SVGAGI, per germline.

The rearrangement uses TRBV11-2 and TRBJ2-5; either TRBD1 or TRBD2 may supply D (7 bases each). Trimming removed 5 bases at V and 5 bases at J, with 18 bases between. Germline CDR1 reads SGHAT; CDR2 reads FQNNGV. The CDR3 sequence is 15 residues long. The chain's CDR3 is CASSPTTGEGETQYF. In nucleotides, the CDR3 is TGTGCCAGCAGCCCAACCACAGGGGAGGGCGAGACCCAGTACTTC.

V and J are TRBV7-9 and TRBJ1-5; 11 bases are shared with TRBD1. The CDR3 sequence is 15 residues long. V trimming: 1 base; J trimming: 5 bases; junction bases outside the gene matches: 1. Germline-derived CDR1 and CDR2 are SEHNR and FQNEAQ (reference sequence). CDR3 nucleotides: TGTGCCAGCAGCTTAGGGGGACAGGGGGATCAGCCCCAGCATTTT. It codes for CASSLGGQGDQPQHF.

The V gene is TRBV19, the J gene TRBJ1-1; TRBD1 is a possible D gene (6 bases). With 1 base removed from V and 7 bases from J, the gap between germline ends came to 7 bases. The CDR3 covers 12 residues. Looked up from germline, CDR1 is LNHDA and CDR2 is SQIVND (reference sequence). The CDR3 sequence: CASSIGTVEAFF. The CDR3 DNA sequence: TGTGCCAGTAGTATAGGGACAGTTGAAGCTTTCTTT.

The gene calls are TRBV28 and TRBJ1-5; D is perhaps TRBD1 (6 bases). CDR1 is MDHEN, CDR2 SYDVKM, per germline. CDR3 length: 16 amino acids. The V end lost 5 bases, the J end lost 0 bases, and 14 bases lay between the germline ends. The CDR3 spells CASSHYRVDSNQPQHF. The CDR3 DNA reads TGTGCCAGCAGTCATTACAGGGTAGATAGCAATCAGCCCCAGCATTTT.

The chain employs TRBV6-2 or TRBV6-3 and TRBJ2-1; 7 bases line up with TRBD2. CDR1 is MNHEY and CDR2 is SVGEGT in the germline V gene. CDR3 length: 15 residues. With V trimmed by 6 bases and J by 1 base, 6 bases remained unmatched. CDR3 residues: CASSLLATSYNEQFF. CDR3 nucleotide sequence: TGTGCCAGCAGCTTACTAGCGACTTCCTACAATGAGCAGTTCTTC.

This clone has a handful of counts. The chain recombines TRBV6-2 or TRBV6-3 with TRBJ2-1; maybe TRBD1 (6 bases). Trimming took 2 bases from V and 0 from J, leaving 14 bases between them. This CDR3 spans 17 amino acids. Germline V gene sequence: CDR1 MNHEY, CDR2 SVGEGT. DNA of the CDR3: TGTGCCAGCAGTTACCCTGGACAGCCGAGCTCCTACAATGAGCAGTTCTTC. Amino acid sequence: CASSYPGQPSSYNEQFF.

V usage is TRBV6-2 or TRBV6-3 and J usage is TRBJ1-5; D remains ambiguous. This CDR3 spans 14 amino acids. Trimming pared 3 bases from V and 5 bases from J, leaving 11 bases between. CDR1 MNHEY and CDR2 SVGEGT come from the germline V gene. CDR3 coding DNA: TGTGCCAGCAGTTATGGGGAGAAATATCAGCCCCAGCATTTT. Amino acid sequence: CASSYGEKYQPQHF.

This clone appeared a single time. The CDR3 bases are TGTGCCTGGGGGATGGGACCCTACCCCTCTGGGGCCAACGTCCTGACTTTC. This codes for CAWGMGPYPSGANVLTF. The V call is TRBV30, the J call TRBJ2-6; TRBD1 or TRBD2 may be the D gene (5 bases each). V was clipped by 5 bases and J by 0 bases, with 17 bases between them. CDR1 is GTSNPN, CDR2 SVGIG, per germline (reference sequence). This CDR3 contains 17 residues.

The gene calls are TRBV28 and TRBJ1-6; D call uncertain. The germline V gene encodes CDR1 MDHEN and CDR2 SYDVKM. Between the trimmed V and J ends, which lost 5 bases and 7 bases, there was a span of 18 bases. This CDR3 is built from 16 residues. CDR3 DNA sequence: TGTGCCAGCAGTCCATTCACGCGACGTTCAAATTCACCCCTCCACTTT. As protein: CASSPFTRRSNSPLHF.

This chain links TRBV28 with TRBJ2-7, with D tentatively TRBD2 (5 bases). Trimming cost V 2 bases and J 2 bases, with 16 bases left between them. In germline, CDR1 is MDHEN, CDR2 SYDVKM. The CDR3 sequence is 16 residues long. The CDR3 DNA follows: TGTGCCAGCAGTTTAATTTGGGCCACCGGGACCTACGAGCAGTACTTC. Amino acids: CASSLIWATGTYEQYF.

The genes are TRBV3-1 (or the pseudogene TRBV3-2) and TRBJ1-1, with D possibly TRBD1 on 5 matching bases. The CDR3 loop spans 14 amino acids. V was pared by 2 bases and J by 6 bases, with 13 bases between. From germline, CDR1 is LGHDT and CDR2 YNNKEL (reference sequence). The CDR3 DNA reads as TGTGCCAGCAGCCAACTCATGGGCAGGGCTGAAGCTTTCTTT. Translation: CASSQLMGRAEAFF.

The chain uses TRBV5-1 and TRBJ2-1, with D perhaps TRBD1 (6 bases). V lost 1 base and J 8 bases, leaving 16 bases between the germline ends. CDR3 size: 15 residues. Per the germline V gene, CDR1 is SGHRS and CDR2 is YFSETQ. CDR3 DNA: TGCGCCAGCAGCTTGACAGGGAATTTGCAGCATGAGCAGTTCTTC. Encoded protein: CASSLTGNLQHEQFF.

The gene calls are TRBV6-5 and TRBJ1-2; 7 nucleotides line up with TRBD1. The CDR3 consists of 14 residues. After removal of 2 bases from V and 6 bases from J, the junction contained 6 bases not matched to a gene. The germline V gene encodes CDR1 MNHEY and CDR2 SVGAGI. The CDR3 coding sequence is TGTGCCAGCAGTTACAGCAGGGGGATGAATGGCTACACCTTC. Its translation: CASSYSRGMNGYTF.

Here the CDR3 DNA reads TGTGCCTCTTCCTGGACGGTCTACTCTGGAAACACCATATATTTT. Amino acid sequence: CASSWTVYSGNTIYF. This chain joins TRBV30 and TRBJ1-3; no reliable D call. Between the trimmed V and J ends, which lost 7 bases and 0 bases, there was a span of 16 bases. This CDR3 comprises 15 residues. CDR1 GTSNPN and CDR2 SVGIG come from the germline V gene (reference sequence).

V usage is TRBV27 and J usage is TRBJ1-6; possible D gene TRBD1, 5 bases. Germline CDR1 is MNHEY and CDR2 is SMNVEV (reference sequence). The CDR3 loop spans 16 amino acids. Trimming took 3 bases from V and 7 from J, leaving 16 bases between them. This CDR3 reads CASSFGTRYPNSPLHF. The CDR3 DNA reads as TGTGCCAGCAGTTTTGGGACCCGTTACCCCAATTCACCCCTCCACTTT.

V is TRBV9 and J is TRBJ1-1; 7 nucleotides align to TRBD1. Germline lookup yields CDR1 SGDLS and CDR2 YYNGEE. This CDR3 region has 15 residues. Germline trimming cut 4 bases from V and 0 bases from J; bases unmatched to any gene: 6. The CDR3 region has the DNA TGTGCCAGCAGCCCTGGACAGGCACTGAACACTGAAGCTTTCTTT. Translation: CASSPGQALNTEAFF.

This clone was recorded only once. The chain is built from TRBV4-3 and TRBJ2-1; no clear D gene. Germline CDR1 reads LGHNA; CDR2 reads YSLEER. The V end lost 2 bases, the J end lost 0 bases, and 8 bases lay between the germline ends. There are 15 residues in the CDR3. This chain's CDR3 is CASSQLPYSYNEQFF. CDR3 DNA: TGCGCCAGCAGCCAACTCCCCTACTCCTACAATGAGCAGTTCTTC.